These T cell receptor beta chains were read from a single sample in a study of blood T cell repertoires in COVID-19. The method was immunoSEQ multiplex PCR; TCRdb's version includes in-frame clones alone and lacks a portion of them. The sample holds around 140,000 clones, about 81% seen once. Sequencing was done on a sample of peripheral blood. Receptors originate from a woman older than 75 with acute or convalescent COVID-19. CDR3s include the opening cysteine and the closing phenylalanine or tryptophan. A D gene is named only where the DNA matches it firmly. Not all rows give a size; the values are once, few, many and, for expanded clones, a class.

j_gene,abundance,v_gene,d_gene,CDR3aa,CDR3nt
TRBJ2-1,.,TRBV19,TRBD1,CASSISGQGARQFF,TGTGCCAGTAGTATTTCGGGACAGGGGGCGAGGCAGTTCTTC
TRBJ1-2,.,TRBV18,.,CASSPGAGVYGYTF,TGTGCCAGCTCACCGGGGGCAGGCGTCTATGGCTACACCTTC
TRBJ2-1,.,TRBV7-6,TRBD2,CASSLGGLAGFINEQFF,TGTGCCAGCAGCTTAGGGGGACTAGCGGGGTTTATTAATGAGCAGTTCTTC
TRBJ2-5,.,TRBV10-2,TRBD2,CASRTSGAETQYF,TGCGCCAGCAGGACTAGCGGTGCAGAGACCCAGTACTTC
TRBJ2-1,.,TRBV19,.,CASSPDREDEQFF,TGTGCCAGTAGTCCCGACAGGGAGGATGAGCAGTTCTTC
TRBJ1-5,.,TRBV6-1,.,CASSESGKPQHF,TGTGCCAGCAGTGAATCCGGTAAGCCCCAGCATTTT
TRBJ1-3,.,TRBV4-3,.,CASSHHGNTIYF,TGCGCCAGCAGCCATCACGGGAACACCATATATTTT
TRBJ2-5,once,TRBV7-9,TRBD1,CASSPRTGLAQETQYF,TGTGCCAGCAGCCCCCGGACAGGGTTGGCTCAAGAGACCCAGTACTTC
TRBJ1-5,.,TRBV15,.,CATSRDTDMSNQPQHF,TGTGCCACCAGCAGAGATACAGACATGAGCAATCAGCCCCAGCATTTT
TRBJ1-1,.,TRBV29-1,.,CSVRSILLGGAFF,TGCAGCGTTAGGTCCATCTTACTAGGGGGAGCTTTCTTT
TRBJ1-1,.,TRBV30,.,CALEVRVDTEAFF,TGTGCGCTTGAGGTCAGGGTCGACACTGAAGCTTTCTTT
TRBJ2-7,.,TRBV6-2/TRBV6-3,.,CASSGGDWNSYEQYF,TGTGCCAGCAGTGGAGGCGACTGGAATTCCTACGAGCAGTACTTC
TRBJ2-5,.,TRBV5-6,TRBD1,CASSRDRGPQETQYF,TGTGCCAGCAGCCGGGACAGGGGTCCTCAAGAGACCCAGTACTTC
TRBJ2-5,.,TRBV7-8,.,CASSSKRDQETQYF,TGTGCCAGCAGCTCGAAGCGGGACCAAGAGACCCAGTACTTC